This T cell receptor beta chain was observed in a study of blood T cell repertoires in COVID-19. Repertoires were generated with immunoSEQ multiplex PCR, while TCRdb's copy carries only in-frame clones and drops some. This table has over 250,000 clones, just under 90% appearing once. Trimming removed 1 base at V and 4 bases at J, with 7 bases between. Germline assignment: CDR1 LGHDT and CDR2 YNNKEL (reference sequence). The CDR3 extends over 14 amino acids. The sequenced sample was PBMCs or T cells enriched from blood (not recorded which). The chain is built from TRBV3-1 (or the pseudogene TRBV3-2) and TRBJ1-4, with D possibly matching TRBD1 (6 bases). This clonotype was sampled from a woman aged 55-69 years who had recovered from COVID-19. CDR3 region: CASSQGTVNEKLFF. The CDR3 DNA reads as TGTGCCAGCAGCCAAGGGACAGTTAATGAAAAACTGTTTTTT.